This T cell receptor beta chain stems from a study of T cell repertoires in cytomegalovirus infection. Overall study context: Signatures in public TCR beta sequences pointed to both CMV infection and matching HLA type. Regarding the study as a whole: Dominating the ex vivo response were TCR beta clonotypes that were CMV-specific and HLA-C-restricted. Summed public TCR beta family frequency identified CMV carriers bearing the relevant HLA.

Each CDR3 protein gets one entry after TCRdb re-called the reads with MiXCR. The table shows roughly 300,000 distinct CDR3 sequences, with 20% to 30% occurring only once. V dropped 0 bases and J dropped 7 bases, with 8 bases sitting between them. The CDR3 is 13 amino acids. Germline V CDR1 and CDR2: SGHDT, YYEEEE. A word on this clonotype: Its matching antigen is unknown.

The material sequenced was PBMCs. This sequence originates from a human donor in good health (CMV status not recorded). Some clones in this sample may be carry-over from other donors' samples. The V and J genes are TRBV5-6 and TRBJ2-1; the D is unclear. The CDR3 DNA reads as TGTGCCAGCAGCTTGGCCCTAGGGAATGAGCAGTTCTTC. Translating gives CASSLALGNEQFF.